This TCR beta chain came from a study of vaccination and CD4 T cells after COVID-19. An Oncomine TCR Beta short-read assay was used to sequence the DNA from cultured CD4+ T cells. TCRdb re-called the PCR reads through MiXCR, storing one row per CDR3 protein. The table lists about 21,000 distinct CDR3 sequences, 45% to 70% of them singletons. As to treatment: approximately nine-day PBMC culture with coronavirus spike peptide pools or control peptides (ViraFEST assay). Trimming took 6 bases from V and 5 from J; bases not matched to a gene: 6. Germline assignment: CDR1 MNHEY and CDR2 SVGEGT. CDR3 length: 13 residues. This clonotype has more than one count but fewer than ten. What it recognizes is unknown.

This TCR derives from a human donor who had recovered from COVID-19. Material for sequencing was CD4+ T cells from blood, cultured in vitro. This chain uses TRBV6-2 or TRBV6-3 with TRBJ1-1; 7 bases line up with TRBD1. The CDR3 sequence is CASRGAGGTEAFF. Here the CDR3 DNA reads TGTGCCAGCAGAGGTGCAGGGGGTACTGAAGCTTTCTTT.